The 25 T cell receptor beta chains reported below all come from one sample, sequenced in a study of T cell responses to AZD1222 COVID-19 vaccine. Sequencing was performed with immunoSEQ multiplex PCR; in TCRdb, only in-frame clones are kept and a portion is missing. The repertoire holds some 150,000 clones, with about 91% as singletons. The specimen comprised peripheral blood, sampled on day 0 of MenACWY control vaccination. These receptors were collected from an adult in good health.

J is TRBJ2-5 and V is TRBV25-1, with D possibly being TRBD2 (6 bases). Trimming shortened V by 8 bases and J by 0 bases, and 16 bases separated the two germline ends. There are 15 residues in the CDR3. The germline V gene encodes CDR1 MGHDK and CDR2 SYGVNS. For the CDR3, the DNA is TGTGCCAGCGGATACGGGACTTTGTACCAAGAGACCCAGTACTTC. Its translation is CASGYGTLYQETQYF. Full variable domain (rest looked up from reference TRBV25-1 and TRBJ2-5): EADIYQTPRYLVIGTGKKITLECSQTMGHDKMYWYQQDPGMELHLIHYSYGVNSTEKGDLSSESTVSRIRTEHFPLTLESARPSHTSQYLCASGYGTLYQETQYFGPGTRLLVL.

This sequence joins TRBV30 and TRBJ1-4; D call uncertain. The V gene's germline CDR1 is GTSNPN and CDR2 SVGIG (reference sequence). This CDR3 region has 13 residues. Trimming removed 3 bases from V and 4 bases from J, with 9 bases in between. The CDR3 loop is CAWRRAVNEKLFF. In nucleotides, the CDR3 is TGTGCCTGGAGGAGGGCCGTTAATGAAAAACTGTTTTTT.

V usage is TRBV27 and J usage is TRBJ2-7; 11 bases align to TRBD1. The CDR3 extends over 15 amino acids. The ends lost 5 bases at V and 3 bases at J; junction bases unmatched: 6. Germline V CDR1 and CDR2: MNHEY, SMNVEV (reference sequence). CDR3 sequence (DNA): TGTGCCAGCAGTCCCGGGACAGGGGGGCTCTACGAGCAGTACTTC. Amino acid sequence: CASSPGTGGLYEQYF.

CDR3 sequence: CASSSTGRPGGHGYTF. The CDR3 nucleotides read TGTGCCAGCAGCTCCACAGGACGGCCCGGAGGCCATGGCTACACCTTC. This chain connects TRBV7-2 to TRBJ1-2, with D tentatively TRBD1 (5 bases). Germline lookup yields CDR1 SGHTA and CDR2 FQGNSA. With 4 bases removed from V and 6 bases from J, the gap between germline ends came to 21 bases. CDR3 size: 16 residues.

V and J are TRBV19 and TRBJ2-3; 7 bases map to TRBD2. From germline, CDR1 is LNHDA and CDR2 SQIVND (reference sequence). Unmatched junction bases numbered 6, after V lost 3 bases and J lost 6 bases. The CDR3 has 14 residues. DNA of the CDR3: TGTGCCAGTAGTATCGGGGGGAGGAGGGATACGCAGTATTTT. It yields the protein CASSIGGRRDTQYF.

This rearrangement joins TRBV27 to TRBJ2-3; D possibly corresponds to TRBD2 (6 bases). Germline CDR1 MNHEY, CDR2 SMNVEV (reference sequence). The V end was cut by 7 bases, the J end by 2 bases, with 19 bases between. The CDR3 totals 16 residues. CDR3 nucleotides: TGTGCCAGCAAACCGGCGGCGGGACTGTCCACAGATACGCAGTATTTT. Its translation: CASKPAAGLSTDTQYF.

V is TRBV4-1 and J is TRBJ1-2; TRBD1 aligns across 8 bases. Germline CDR1 and CDR2: MGHRA and YSYEKL. Trimming cost V 0 bases and J 8 bases; bases outside gene matches: 11. CDR3 length: 16 residues. The CDR3 bases are TGCGCCAGCAGCCAAGAGCCGGGACAGGCCTTAGGGGGCTACACCTTC. Translated, it gives CASSQEPGQALGGYTF.

The V gene is TRBV11-2, the J gene TRBJ1-1, with D possibly TRBD1 on 6 matching bases. This CDR3 is 15 amino acids long. Trimming took 5 bases from V and 1 from J, leaving 14 bases between them. Germline V gene sequence: CDR1 SGHAT, CDR2 FQNNGV. The CDR3 nucleotides read TGTGCCAGCAGCCAAGGGGGGGGATGGAACACTGAAGCTTTCTTT. Protein sequence: CASSQGGGWNTEAFF.

V usage is TRBV19 and J usage is TRBJ1-4, with a tentative D call TRBD1 (6 bases). This CDR3 has 14 residues. The germline V and J ends were trimmed by 4 bases and 4 bases, with 10 bases remaining between them. Germline V gene data show CDR1 as LNHDA and CDR2 as SQIVND (reference sequence). CDR3 sequence reads: CASSSRTVNEKLFF. DNA of the CDR3: TGTGCCAGTAGTAGTCGGACAGTTAATGAAAAACTGTTTTTT.

The rearrangement joins TRBV28 to TRBJ1-6; 9 positions agree with TRBD1. V dropped 1 base and J dropped 3; count of bases not matched to a gene: 13. CDR3 length: 20 amino acids. The germline CDR1 and CDR2 sequences are MDHEN and SYDVKM. The CDR3 DNA reads as TGTGCCAGCAGTTTATTTGATCTTAGGGGACAGGGAATCTATAATTCACCCCTCCACTTT. Translating gives CASSLFDLRGQGIYNSPLHF. Variable domain in full (rest from reference TRBV28 and TRBJ1-6): DVKVTQSSRYLVKRTGEKVFLECVQDMDHENMFWYRQDPGLGLRLIYFSYDVKMKEKGDIPEGYSVSREKKERFSLILESASTNQTSMYLCASSLFDLRGQGIYNSPLHFGNGTRLTVT.

The CDR3 loop reads CASSTSHYNEQFF. CDR3 DNA: TGTGCCAGCAGTACGAGCCATTACAATGAGCAGTTCTTC. The genes are TRBV6-5 and TRBJ2-1; unclear D gene. The V gene's germline CDR1 is MNHEY and CDR2 SVGAGI. Trimming took off 5 bases at V and 4 bases at J, with 9 bases between the two ends. The CDR3 sequence is 13 residues long.

The chain couples TRBV5-1 to TRBJ1-1; D unclear. The CDR3 contains 15 residues. CDR1 and CDR2 from the germline V gene are SGHRS and YFSETQ. V was pared by 0 bases and J by 5 bases, with 14 bases between. CDR3: CASSLALSVTTEAFF. The CDR3 DNA follows: TGCGCCAGCAGCTTGGCCCTAAGTGTGACGACTGAAGCTTTCTTT.

This rearrangement joins TRBV24-1 to TRBJ2-7; D is possibly TRBD2 (5 bases). Germline V gives CDR1 KGHDR, CDR2 SFDVKD. The CDR3 runs 14 residues. The ends were cut back, 6 bases at V and 2 bases at J, with 13 bases in the middle. The CDR3 sequence is CATSYSRLPYEQYF. CDR3 DNA: TGTGCCACCAGTTATTCCCGACTACCCTACGAGCAGTACTTC.

This clone was observed once. This rearrangement joins TRBV7-2 to TRBJ1-2; D is perhaps TRBD1 (5 bases). Deletions cut 0 bases from V and 5 bases from J, with 19 bases between. This CDR3 comprises 17 residues. Germline V gene data show CDR1 as SGHTA and CDR2 as FQGNSA. CDR3 nucleotides: TGTGCCAGCAGCTTAGCCCCCACTAGAGGGGCGGGTTATGGCTACACCTTC. The encoded protein is CASSLAPTRGAGYGYTF.

V gene TRBV15 combines with J gene TRBJ1-3; no firm D call. This CDR3 comprises 14 residues. Germline lookup yields CDR1 LNHNV and CDR2 YYDKDF (reference sequence). V shed 4 bases and J shed 2 bases, with 9 bases lying between them. CDR3 sequence reads: CATSTRTAGNTIYF. The CDR3, as DNA: TGTGCCACCAGCACCAGGACGGCTGGAAACACCATATATTTT.

With regard to this clone: The junction and the germline gene differ at one end; a read error may be behind it. The chain links TRBV28 to TRBJ2-1; 7 bases map to TRBD1. Germline V lookup: CDR1 MDHEN, CDR2 SYDVKM. The CDR3 covers 12 residues. CDR3 nucleotides: TGTGCCAGCAGTGCCCGACAGGGTAGTATGCTCTTC. Translated: CASSARQGSMLF.

The V and J genes are TRBV7-9 and TRBJ2-2, with D hard to call. The CDR3 contains 14 residues. Germline values: CDR1 SEHNR, CDR2 FQNEAQ (reference sequence). V shed 2 bases and J shed 4 bases, with 8 bases lying between them. This chain's CDR3 is CASSLSPVTGELFF. In DNA, the CDR3 is TGTGCCAGCAGCTTATCCCCAGTCACCGGGGAGCTGTTTTTT.

The chain is built from TRBV6-5 and TRBJ1-2, with D possibly matching TRBD1 (5 bases). Germline CDR1 is MNHEY and CDR2 is SVGAGI. This CDR3 is built from 12 residues. Trimming removed 4 bases from V and 11 bases from J, with 14 bases in between. The CDR3, as DNA: TGTGCCAGCAGTTTCGACAGATCTGGTTACACCTTC. Its translation is CASSFDRSGYTF.

The rearrangement joins TRBV6-5 to TRBJ2-1; no definite D call. The CDR3 length is 13 residues. Per the germline V gene, CDR1 is MNHEY and CDR2 is SVGAGI. The V gene lost 5 bases and the J gene lost 7 bases, with 12 bases spanning the gap. CDR3 nucleotide sequence: TGTGCCAGCAGTCTGATTTCTGGGAATGAGCAGTTCTTC. Translated, it gives CASSLISGNEQFF.

This sequence joins TRBV5-5 and TRBJ2-7; 7 bases align to TRBD2. The CDR3 is made up of 15 amino acids. CDR1 and CDR2 (germline): SGHKS, YYEKEE (reference sequence). V was pared by 2 bases and J by 2 bases, with 7 bases of the junction left unmatched. The DNA of the CDR3 is TGTGCCAGCAGCTTCGACGTGGGGAGGGCCTACGAGCAGTACTTC. Translating gives CASSFDVGRAYEQYF.

The rearrangement links TRBV11-3 to TRBJ2-1; no clear D. The germline V gene has CDR1 SGHNT and CDR2 YENEEA. Trimming stripped 3 bases from V and 3 bases from J, with 15 bases between. The CDR3 has 16 amino acids. In DNA form, the CDR3 reads TGTGCCAGCAGCTTTGGGAACAGCAACTACTACAATGAGCAGTTCTTC. The encoded protein is CASSFGNSNYYNEQFF.

The chain uses TRBV6-8 and TRBJ1-2; 7 bases are a match to TRBD1. CDR1 and CDR2 from the germline V gene are MNHGY and SAAAGT. V shed 5 bases, J shed 8 bases, and the junction held 17 bases outside the gene matches. The CDR3 is 16 residues long. CDR3 nucleotides: TGTGCCAGCAGTGGGGACGACAGGGATCCGGCTCGCGGCTACACCTTC. Its translation is CASSGDDRDPARGYTF.

The chain employs TRBV5-1 and TRBJ2-7; D is possibly TRBD1 or TRBD2 (5 bases each). The CDR3 has 13 residues. Germline V gene sequence: CDR1 SGHRS, CDR2 YFSETQ. V lost 6 bases, J lost 0 bases, and 10 bases lay in between. DNA for the CDR3: TGCGCCAGCAATCCAGGGAGCTCCTACGAGCAGTACTTC. It encodes CASNPGSSYEQYF.

This chain links TRBV9 with TRBJ2-7; D is ambiguous. The germline V gene has CDR1 SGDLS and CDR2 YYNGEE. V shed 0 bases and J shed 13 bases, with 14 bases lying between them. The CDR3 contains 12 residues. CDR3 in amino acids: CASSVDFGLLYF. CDR3 sequence (DNA): TGTGCCAGCAGCGTAGACTTTGGGCTTCTCTACTTC.

The chain is built from TRBV9 and TRBJ2-5, with D perhaps matching TRBD2 (6 bases). CDR3 length: 14 amino acids. Trimming stripped 3 bases from V and 2 bases from J, with 11 bases between. Germline CDR1 and CDR2: SGDLS and YYNGEE. The CDR3 DNA is TGTGCCAGCAGCGCCCGGGGGAGTCAAGAGACCCAGTACTTC. Translating gives CASSARGSQETQYF. The full variable domain, rest sourced from reference TRBV9 and TRBJ2-5, is DSGVTQTPKHLITATGQRVTLRCSPRSGDLSVYWYQQSLDQGLQFLIQYYNGEERAKGNILERFSAQQFPDLHSELNLSSLELGDSALYFCASSARGSQETQYFGPGTRLLVL.